A single sample is the source of the 20 T cell receptor beta chains below, sequenced in a study of cytomegalovirus exposure and HLA in healthy donors. Produced via immunoSEQ multiplex PCR; TCRdb's table is partial and in-frame only. The table includes 120,000 or so clones, roughly 90% detected once. Sequenced sample: PBMCs. These receptors all come from a woman aged 18 to 35 in good health and CMV-seronegative.

This clone is a singleton in its sample. This chain joins TRBV6-4 and TRBJ2-1; D might be TRBD1 (7 bases). V was trimmed by 5 bases and J by 4 bases, leaving 21 bases between them. Per the germline V gene, CDR1 is MRHNA and CDR2 is SNTAGT. The CDR3 contains 17 residues. CDR3 residues: CASSIPWRGPEYNEQFF. The CDR3 region has the DNA TGTGCCAGCAGTATCCCTTGGAGGGGGCCTGAATACAATGAGCAGTTCTTC.

The chain is built from TRBV12-1 and TRBJ2-1; TRBD1 is taken as the D call from the table, unchecked against the DNA. TRBV12-1 constitutes a pseudogene. The CDR3 has 16 residues. In DNA form, the CDR3 reads TGTGCCAGCAGCCCGGGGACAGGGAAGGGAGGCAATGAGCAGTTCTTC. Its protein is CASSPGTGKGGNEQFF.

V and J are TRBV14 and TRBJ1-3; no clear D gene. The CDR3 has 16 residues. V lost 1 base and J lost 4, with 14 bases in between. Germline CDR1 and CDR2: SGHDN and FVKESK. The CDR3 DNA reads as TGTGCCAGCAGCCAAGTTGGAAGGAGCGGCGGAAACACCATATATTTT. It yields the protein CASSQVGRSGGNTIYF.

The V and J genes are TRBV7-2 and TRBJ2-5, with 10 bases matching TRBD2. The CDR3 runs to 15 residues. The ends lost 3 bases at V and 5 bases at J; junction bases unmatched: 6. Germline-derived CDR1 and CDR2 are SGHTA and FQGNSA. The CDR3 reads CASSFSSGSEETQYF. The DNA for the CDR3 is TGTGCCAGCAGCTTCTCTAGCGGGAGCGAGGAGACCCAGTACTTC.

V is TRBV5-6 and J is TRBJ1-6; D is ambiguous. The CDR3 spans 17 residues. Germline assignment: CDR1 SGHDT and CDR2 YYEEEE. The V end was cut by 0 bases, the J end by 2 bases, with 12 bases between. The CDR3 here is CASSLGQASTYNSPLHF. In DNA form, the CDR3 reads TGTGCCAGCAGCTTGGGGCAGGCTTCCACCTATAATTCACCCCTCCACTTT.

This clone was detected a few times. The chain couples TRBV6-1 to TRBJ2-3, with D possibly matching TRBD2 (6 bases). V was trimmed by 0 bases and J by 4 bases, leaving 11 bases between them. Germline V gene sequence: CDR1 MNHNS, CDR2 SASEGT. The CDR3 runs 15 residues. DNA of the CDR3: TGTGCCAGCAGTGAAGCGGGGGGTAGCGCAGATACGCAGTATTTT. Translating it yields CASSEAGGSADTQYF.

The genes are TRBV2 and TRBJ2-7; 11 bases align to TRBD2. Trimming at V came to 6 bases and at J to 0 bases, leaving 19 bases not matched to a gene. This CDR3 region has 20 residues. Germline CDR1 reads SNHLY; CDR2 reads FYNNEI. The DNA of the CDR3 is TGTGCCAGCAGCCCATTTCTAGCGGGGGGAATAACGATAAGCTCCTACGAGCAGTACTTC. Amino acids: CASSPFLAGGITISSYEQYF.

V and J are TRBV29-1 and TRBJ2-5; the match to TRBD1 covers 10 bases. V trimming: 4 bases; J trimming: 4 bases; junction bases outside the gene matches: 6. This CDR3 has 14 amino acids. Germline V lookup: CDR1 SQVTM, CDR2 ANQGSEA. CDR3 DNA sequence: TGCAGCGTTGCTAGGAGGACAGGGGGAGAGACCCAGTACTTC. It specifies CSVARRTGGETQYF.

The V gene is TRBV11-2, the J gene TRBJ1-1, with 9 bases lining up with TRBD1. V shed 6 bases and J 4 bases; nucleotides not matched to a gene: 9. Germline values: CDR1 SGHAT, CDR2 FQNNGV. This CDR3 has 15 amino acids. The CDR3 loop reads CASRPGTGKATEAFF. CDR3 in DNA: TGTGCCAGCAGACCCGGGACAGGGAAGGCCACTGAAGCTTTCTTT.

The chain joins TRBV6-5 to TRBJ2-6; TRBD1 might be the D (6 bases). CDR3 length: 16 residues. V was shortened by 4 bases and J by 2 bases, with 12 bases between the two germline ends. CDR1 and CDR2 from the germline V gene are MNHEY and SVGAGI. The CDR3 sequence: CASSFTRGAGANVLTF. DNA for the CDR3: TGTGCCAGCAGTTTTACCAGGGGCGCTGGGGCCAACGTCCTGACTTTC.

CDR3 loop: CATSINLLGQPWSYTF. The CDR3 nucleotides are TGTGCCACTTCGATAAACTTACTGGGGCAGCCCTGGAGCTACACCTTC. The chain is built from TRBV28 and TRBJ1-2; tentatively, D is TRBD1 (5 bases). Germline lookup yields CDR1 MDHEN and CDR2 SYDVKM. The CDR3 consists of 16 residues. The germline V and J ends were trimmed by 10 bases and 9 bases, with 30 bases remaining between them.

V usage is TRBV27 and J usage is TRBJ2-1; D may be TRBD2 (6 bases). The CDR3 runs to 16 residues. Trimming took off 2 bases at V and 6 bases at J, with 17 bases between the two ends. From germline, CDR1 is MNHEY and CDR2 SMNVEV (reference sequence). The CDR3 nucleotides are TGTGCCAGCAGTTTAAGCTATTTCGGGAGTCGCAATGAGCAGTTCTTC. Its translation: CASSLSYFGSRNEQFF.

For the CDR3, the DNA is TGTGCCAGCAGCCCTCGACTAGCGGGGGACCAAGAGACCCAGTACTTC. Translation gives CASSPRLAGDQETQYF. The J gene is TRBJ2-5, the V gene TRBV7-2, with 12 bases fitting TRBD2. Losses at the gene ends were 5 bases for V and 0 bases for J; bases not matched to a gene: 4. This CDR3 spans 16 amino acids. Germline-derived CDR1 and CDR2 are SGHTA and FQGNSA.

The V and J genes are TRBV28 and TRBJ2-1; D is unclear. Per the germline V gene, CDR1 is MDHEN and CDR2 is SYDVKM. The CDR3 totals 11 residues. V was shortened by 3 bases and J by 8 bases, with 5 bases between the two germline ends. Here the CDR3 reads CASSFFDEQFF. CDR3 nucleotides: TGTGCCAGCAGTTTTTTCGATGAGCAGTTCTTC.

CDR3 loop: CASKRGEGPYNEQFF. The CDR3 coding sequence is TGTGCCTCGAAGCGGGGGGAAGGGCCCTACAATGAGCAGTTCTTC. The genes are TRBV27 and TRBJ2-1; 9 nucleotides line up with TRBD2. Losses at the gene ends were 11 bases for V and 2 bases for J; bases not matched to a gene: 10. The CDR3 has 15 residues. Germline assignment: CDR1 MNHEY and CDR2 SMNVEV (reference sequence).

The chain uses TRBV28 and TRBJ1-2; D perhaps matches TRBD1 (5 bases). CDR3 length: 15 residues. The germline V and J ends were trimmed by 8 bases and 5 bases, with 21 bases remaining between them. Per germline, CDR1 MDHEN and CDR2 SYDVKM. This CDR3 is CASAPGERFYYGYTF. CDR3 nucleotides: TGTGCCAGCGCCCCGGGGGAAAGATTCTATTATGGCTACACCTTC.

The rearrangement links TRBV28 to TRBJ1-5; D ambiguous. The germline V gene encodes CDR1 MDHEN and CDR2 SYDVKM. The CDR3 loop spans 17 amino acids. V shed 1 base and J shed 3 bases, with 16 bases lying between them. The CDR3 reads CASSLYRVSPDNQPQHF. CDR3 DNA sequence: TGTGCCAGCAGTTTATACCGGGTCTCTCCCGACAATCAGCCCCAGCATTTT.

This clone has just a few counts. The chain couples TRBV28 to TRBJ1-5, with TRBD1 matching 10 bases. The J segment lost 0 bases and the V segment lost 1 base, leaving 9 bases of the junction unmatched. The germline V gene has CDR1 MDHEN and CDR2 SYDVKM. This CDR3 is built from 19 residues. The CDR3 nucleotides are TGTGCCAGCAGTTTATTAGAGTTGCGGGACAGGGGTAGCAATCAGCCCCAGCATTTT. Protein: CASSLLELRDRGSNQPQHF.

This clone occurred once. The gene calls are TRBV18 and TRBJ2-1; 11 nucleotides align to TRBD2. The CDR3 loop spans 19 amino acids. CDR1 and CDR2 from the germline V gene are KGHSH and LQKENI. V gave up 3 bases and J gave up 2 bases; unmatched junction bases: 12. DNA of the CDR3: TGTGCCAGCTCACCTACCCCGGGACTAGCGGAAGTCCCCTACAATGAGCAGTTCTTC. Translated: CASSPTPGLAEVPYNEQFF.

V gene TRBV6-5 combines with J gene TRBJ1-1, with a possible D match to TRBD1 (5 bases). CDR3 length: 13 amino acids. The germline V gene has CDR1 MNHEY and CDR2 SVGAGI. Trimming cost V 2 bases and J 7 bases, with 11 bases left between them. The CDR3 region has the DNA TGTGCCAGCAGTTACCTACAGGCAAGTGAAGCTTTCTTT. Translated, it gives CASSYLQASEAFF.